The text below deals with one T cell receptor (beta chain). Its specificity is unknown. The sample is drawn from a study of T cells after yellow fever vaccination. Researchers made TCR cDNA using 5'RACE template switching, and this step added a universal primer site and UMIs. One entry per CDR3 protein, called by TCRdb with MiXCR from the 5' RACE reads. The sample has around 200,000 distinct CDR3 sequences; approximately 11% are singletons. Study-level findings and limits: Sorted repertoires could include abundant contaminating clonotypes from bulk cells.

The sample consisted of CD8+ T cells sorted from PBMCs, taken 15 days after the yellow fever booster vaccination. This TCR was sampled from a man younger than 30 who received the YFV17D yellow fever vaccine.

The CDR3 sequence: CASSSTSGVTDTQYF. CDR3 sequence (DNA): TGTGCCAGCAGCTCGACTAGCGGGGTCACAGATACGCAGTATTTT. This chain connects TRBV11-2 to TRBJ2-3; TRBD2 agrees at 11 bases. V lost 4 bases and J lost 2; bases outside the gene matches: 2. The CDR3 spans 15 residues. CDR1 is SGHAT and CDR2 is FQNNGV in the germline V gene.